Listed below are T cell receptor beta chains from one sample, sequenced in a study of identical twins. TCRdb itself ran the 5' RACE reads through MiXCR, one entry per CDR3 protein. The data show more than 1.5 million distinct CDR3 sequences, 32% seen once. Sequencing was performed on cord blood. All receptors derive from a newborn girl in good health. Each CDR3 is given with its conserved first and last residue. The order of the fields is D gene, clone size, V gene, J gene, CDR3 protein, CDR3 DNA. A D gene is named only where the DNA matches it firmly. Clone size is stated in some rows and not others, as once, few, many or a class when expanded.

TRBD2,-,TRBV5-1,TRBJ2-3,CASSGSADTQYF,TGCGCCAGTAGCGGGAGTGCAGATACGCAGTATTTT
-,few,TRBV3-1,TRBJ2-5,CASSQDRELETQYF,TGTGCCAGCAGCCAAGACAGGGAGTTAGAGACCCAGTACTTC
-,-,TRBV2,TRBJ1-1,CASTQWGGAGGTEAFF,TGTGCCAGCACCCAATGGGGGGGCGCGGGAGGCACTGAAGCTTTCTTT
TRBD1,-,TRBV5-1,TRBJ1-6,CASFSGTGNSPLHF,TGCGCCAGTTTTTCCGGGACAGGAAATTCACCCCTCCACTTT
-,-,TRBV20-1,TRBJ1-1,CSAREVERNTEAFF,TGCAGTGCTAGAGAGGTGGAGAGGAACACTGAAGCTTTCTTT
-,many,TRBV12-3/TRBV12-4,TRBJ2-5,CASSLALRSRETQYF,TGTGCCAGCAGTTTAGCGCTGCGGTCCCGGGAGACCCAGTACTTC
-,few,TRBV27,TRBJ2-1,CASSFYGGYNEQFF,TGTGCCAGCAGTTTCTATGGGGGCTACAATGAGCAGTTCTTC
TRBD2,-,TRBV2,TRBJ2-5,CASSEELAVKTQYF,TGTGCCAGCAGTGAGGAACTAGCGGTGAAGACCCAGTACTTC
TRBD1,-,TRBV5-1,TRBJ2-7,CASSSGQGYNEQYF,TGCGCCAGCAGTTCGGGACAGGGCTACAATGAGCAGTACTTC
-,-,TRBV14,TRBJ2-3,CASSLGTRTRTDTQYF,TGTGCCAGCAGCCTGGGGACTCGGACGCGCACAGATACGCAGTATTTT
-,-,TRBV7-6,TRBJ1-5,CASSPGNRANQPQHF,TGTGCCAGCAGCCCAGGAAACAGGGCCAATCAGCCCCAGCATTTT
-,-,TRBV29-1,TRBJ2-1,CSVSPSSYNEQFF,TGCAGCGTTTCGCCGAGCTCCTACAATGAGCAGTTCTTC
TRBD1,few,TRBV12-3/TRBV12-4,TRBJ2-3,CASRLDRGFTDTQYF,TGTGCCAGCAGGTTGGACAGGGGGTTCACAGATACGCAGTATTTT
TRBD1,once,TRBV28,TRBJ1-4,CASRTQGAATNEKLFF,TGTGCCAGCAGGACACAGGGGGCCGCAACTAATGAAAAACTGTTTTTT
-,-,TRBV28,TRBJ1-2,CASSLWGERNYGCTF,TGTGCCAGCAGTTTATGGGGGGAAAGGAACTATGGCTGCACCTTC
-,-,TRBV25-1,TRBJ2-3,CASSDGDTQYF,TGTGCCAGCAGCGACGGGGATACGCAGTATTTT
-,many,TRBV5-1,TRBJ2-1,CASSPLYMKYNEQFF,TGCGCCAGCAGCCCCTTGTACATGAAGTACAATGAGCAGTTCTTC
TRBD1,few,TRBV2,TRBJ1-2,CASSEWGTGEYYGYTF,TGTGCCAGCAGTGAATGGGGGACAGGGGAGTACTATGGCTACACCTTC
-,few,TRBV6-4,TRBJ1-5,CASSDRVYSNQPQHF,TGTGCCAGCAGTGATAGGGTCTATAGCAATCAGCCCCAGCATTTT
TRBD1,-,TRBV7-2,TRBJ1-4,CASSSDRGMEKLFF,TGTGCCAGCAGCTCGGACAGGGGGATGGAAAAACTGTTTTTT
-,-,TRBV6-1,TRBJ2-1,CASSEASASSYNEQFF,TGTGCCAGCAGTGAAGCGTCGGCAAGCTCCTACAATGAGCAGTTCTTC
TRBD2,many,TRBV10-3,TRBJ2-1,CAIMTFSGGTYNEQFF,TGTGCCATCATGACCTTTAGCGGGGGAACCTACAATGAGCAGTTCTTC
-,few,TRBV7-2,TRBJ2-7,CASSLVKRDEQYF,TGTGCCAGCAGCTTAGTTAAGCGGGACGAGCAGTACTTC
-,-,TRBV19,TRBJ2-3,CASSPNGLASIDTQYF,TGTGCCAGTAGTCCAAACGGGCTAGCCAGCATAGATACGCAGTATTTT
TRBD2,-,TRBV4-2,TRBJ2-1,CASSYSRGSGLYNEQFF,TGTGCCAGCAGCTATTCCCGCGGTAGCGGGCTTTACAATGAGCAGTTCTTC
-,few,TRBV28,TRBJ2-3,CASSLGSTNTQYF,TGTGCCAGCAGTTTAGGGAGCACAAATACGCAGTATTTT